This TCR beta chain was identified during a study of Graves' ophthalmopathy and Graves' hyperthyroidism. Overall study context: Ahead of any treatment, peripheral blood was obtained at the initial diagnosis.

Deletions cut 0 bases from V and 0 bases from J, with 6 bases between. Germline V gene data show CDR1 as ENHRY and CDR2 as SYGVKD. The CDR3 extends over 15 amino acids. Among the exclusions were patients with other autoimmune diseases, uncontrolled infections, pregnancy or lactation. A roughly 9.3 ml volume of fresh peripheral blood provided the PBMCs. Amplification targeted the TCR beta CDR3 regions, with RNA transcripts as the source material. An initial RT-PCR round employing HTBI primers preceded a second-round multiplex PCR. TCRdb processed the multiplex PCR reads anew with MiXCR; each CDR3 protein has one entry. Of approximately 210,000 distinct CDR3 sequences listed, around 28% were seen once; the top ten hold approximately 8.2%.

The material sequenced was peripheral blood. The clonotype originates from a man aged 50 or older with Graves' ophthalmopathy. V is TRBV10-3 and J is TRBJ1-3; the D is unclear. The CDR3 is CAISESWDSGNTIYF. CDR3 in DNA: TGTGCCATCAGTGAGTCGTGGGACTCTGGAAACACCATATATTTT.